This is a list of T cell receptor beta chains from one sample in a study of T cell responses to AZD1222 COVID-19 vaccine. Profiling relied on immunoSEQ multiplex PCR, and the TCRdb table lists in-frame clones only, not all of them. The sample gives about 200,000 clones, approximately 93% of which show up once; less than 1.2% is in the top ten. The sample in question was peripheral blood, obtained 28 days after the second AZD1222 dose. The receptors derive from an adult who received the AZD1222 COVID-19 vaccine. Both conserved end residues are part of each CDR3. Each record gives: J gene, V gene, D gene, clone size, CDR3 DNA, CDR3 protein. D genes are given only for firm matches. Clone size, where shown, is once, few, many, or a class for clones that have expanded.

>TRBJ2-3|TRBV10-1|-|-
TGCGCCAGCAGTCCCCGGACAGATACGCAGTATTTT
CASSPRTDTQYF
>TRBJ1-5|TRBV4-3|-|few
TGCGCCAGCAGCCAAGTCAGATATAGCAATCAGCCCCAGCATTTT
CASSQVRYSNQPQHF
>TRBJ1-1|TRBV5-1|-|-
TGCGCCAGCAGCTTGGCCGGATCAGGGGCCACTGAAGCTTTCTTT
CASSLAGSGATEAFF
>TRBJ2-7|TRBV6-6|TRBD1|-
TGTGCCAGCAGAACCGGGACAGGGGGCTCCGAGCAGTACTTC
CASRTGTGGSEQYF
>TRBJ1-1|TRBV18|-|-
TGTGCCAGCTCACCAGTCACAGGGAACACTGAAGCTTTCTTT
CASSPVTGNTEAFF
>TRBJ1-4|TRBV19|TRBD1|-
TGTGCCAGTAGTAGAACCGGGACAGTGGAAAAACTGTTTTTT
CASSRTGTVEKLFF
>TRBJ1-2|TRBV29-1|-|-
TGCAGCGTTGAAGCCAGCAACTATGGCTACACCTTC
CSVEASNYGYTF
>TRBJ2-1|TRBV6-5|TRBD1|-
TGTGCCAGCAGTTCCAGACAGGGGGAGAATGAGCAGTTCTTC
CASSSRQGENEQFF
>TRBJ1-1|TRBV5-1|-|-
TGCGCCAGCAGCTTGGTCCAGGCCACTGAAGCTTTCTTT
CASSLVQATEAFF
>TRBJ1-3|TRBV18|-|once
TGTGCCAGCTCATCTCAAACCGGGACACCTGAAAGTTACACCATATATTTT
CASSSQTGTPESYTIYF
>TRBJ1-2|TRBV6-4|-|few
TGTGCCAGCAGTGACGAGTTCTCTGGCTACACCTTC
CASSDEFSGYTF
>TRBJ1-5|TRBV3-1/TRBV3-2|-|-
TGTGCCAGCAGCGAGGGTTTTAGCAATCAGCCCCAGCATTTT
CASSEGFSNQPQHF
>TRBJ2-5|TRBV7-3|-|-
TGTGCCAGCAGCTTAGGTTTGCGGGGCTTAAGGCAAGAGACCCAGTACTTC
CASSLGLRGLRQETQYF
>TRBJ1-5|TRBV4-1|-|-
TGCGCCAGCAGCCAAACAGATTATAGCAATCAGCCCCAGCATTTT
CASSQTDYSNQPQHF
>TRBJ2-3|TRBV7-6|-|-
TGTGCCAGCAGCTTAACCCCCCTGCCGGATCTGCAGTATTTT
CASSLTPLPDLQYF
>TRBJ2-3|TRBV2|-|once
TGTGCCAGCAGTGGGGGACGGGTTGTAACAGATACGCAGTATTTT
CASSGGRVVTDTQYF
>TRBJ2-7|TRBV3-1/TRBV3-2|-|-
TGTGCCAGCAGCCAATATTTTCGGGGCTACGAGCAGTACTTC
CASSQYFRGYEQYF
>TRBJ2-1|TRBV7-3|TRBD2|-
TGTGCCAGCAGCAGCGGGGGGGCCAAAGGCAATGAGCAGTTCTTC
CASSSGGAKGNEQFF
>TRBJ1-3|TRBV5-1|-|-
TGCGCCAGCAAAAATTCCGGGAGCTCTGGAAACACCATATATTTT
CASKNSGSSGNTIYF
>TRBJ2-7|TRBV28|-|once
TGTGCCAGCAGCCTGGGAGGCCGAAACTACGAGCAGTACTTC
CASSLGGRNYEQYF
>TRBJ2-4|TRBV14|-|-
TGTGCCAGCAGCCAAGGGGAGTCGAACATTCAGTACTTC
CASSQGESNIQYF
>TRBJ2-1|TRBV27|TRBD2|-
TGTGCCAGCAGCCCCCGACTAGCGCAGGAGCAGTTCTTC
CASSPRLAQEQFF
>TRBJ1-4|TRBV9|TRBD1|-
TGTGCCAGCAGCGTGGGATTGGGGACAGTTGGAAATGAAAAACTGTTTTTT
CASSVGLGTVGNEKLFF
>TRBJ1-3|TRBV10-2|-|-
TGCGCCAGCCAGAGACAGGCAACACTTGGCAACACCATATATTTT
CASQRQATLGNTIYF
>TRBJ1-1|TRBV27|TRBD1|once
TGTGCCAGCCAGCTTTCGTGGACAGGGGGCCCCCAAGCTTTCTTT
CASQLSWTGGPQAFF
>TRBJ1-2|TRBV5-4|-|-
TGTGCCAGCAGCGGCCTAGTAAACTATGGCTACACCTTC
CASSGLVNYGYTF
>TRBJ1-5|TRBV7-2|TRBD1|-
TGTGCCAGCAGCAACAGGGGTCAGCCCCAGCATTTT
CASSNRGQPQHF
>TRBJ1-2|TRBV5-1|TRBD1|-
TGCGCCAGCAGCCCGGGACAGGGGGGCGGCTATGGCTACACCTTC
CASSPGQGGGYGYTF
>TRBJ2-2|TRBV19|-|-
TGTGCCGTCGGACAGCGCACCGGGGAGCTGTTTTTT
CAVGQRTGELFF
>TRBJ1-5|TRBV13|-|-
TGTGCCAGCAGTGAGGGGGTACGTCAGCCCCAGCATTTT
CASSEGVRQPQHF
>TRBJ2-7|TRBV30|-|-
TGTGCCTGGGCTGGGTGGGGGGACTACGAGCAGTACTTC
CAWAGWGDYEQYF
>TRBJ2-7|TRBV21-1|-|-
TGTGCCAGCCCGGGTTACAGGGTCACCTACGAGCAGTACTTC
CASPGYRVTYEQYF
>TRBJ1-6|TRBV3-1/TRBV3-2|TRBD1|many
TGTGCCAGCAGCCCCACAGGGGCCCTTAATTCACCCCTCCACTTT
CASSPTGALNSPLHF
>TRBJ2-3|TRBV14|-|-
TGTGCCAGCAGCCCCCTTGGGGGGAAGGGGACAGATACGCAGTATTTT
CASSPLGGKGTDTQYF
>TRBJ1-2|TRBV15|-|-
TGTGCCACCAGCAGGGACAACTATGGCTACACCTTC
CATSRDNYGYTF
>TRBJ2-1|TRBV20-1|TRBD1|-
TGCAGTGCTAGTACAGGGGGGACCTCCTACAATGAGCAGTTCTTC
CSASTGGTSYNEQFF
>TRBJ1-4|TRBV10-3|-|-
TGTGCCATCACGGACGGCCCAAATGAAAAACTGTTTTTT
CAITDGPNEKLFF
>TRBJ1-3|TRBV7-2|TRBD1|-
TGTGCCAGCAGTCAGAGGGACAGGGGGCGTAGCACCATATATTTT
CASSQRDRGRSTIYF
>TRBJ1-1|TRBV4-1|TRBD1|once
TGCGCCAGCAGCCAAATAGGGGGCTTGAACACTGAAGCTTTCTTT
CASSQIGGLNTEAFF
>TRBJ2-1|TRBV28|TRBD2|-
TGTGCCAGCAGCCATCCGGGACTAGCGGGGGAGAGAAACAATGAGCAGTTCTTC
CASSHPGLAGERNNEQFF
>TRBJ2-1|TRBV12-5|TRBD2|-
TGTGCTAGTGGTTTTGGGAGGGCCTACAATGAGCAGTTCTTC
CASGFGRAYNEQFF
>TRBJ1-5|TRBV6-5|-|-
TGTGCCAGCAGTCCCCCAGGTCTCCATCAGCCCCAGCATTTT
CASSPPGLHQPQHF
>TRBJ1-2|TRBV6-5|TRBD1|-
TGTGCCAGCAGTTACTCTTGGGACAGCAACTATGGCTACACCTTC
CASSYSWDSNYGYTF
>TRBJ2-1|TRBV23-1|-|-
TGCGCCAGCCCCCACGGGGTTGAGCAGTTCTTC
CASPHGVEQFF
>TRBJ1-5|TRBV6-5|TRBD1|-
TGTGCCAGCAGAAATACAGGGGGGGACCAGCCCCAGCATTTT
CASRNTGGDQPQHF
>TRBJ1-2|TRBV5-1|TRBD1|-
TGCGCCAGCAGCTTAGGGACAGATGGGGGCTACACCTTC
CASSLGTDGGYTF
>TRBJ2-1|TRBV27|TRBD2|-
TGTGCCAGCAGTCTCTCGACTAGCGGGGGAACCGCCAAGCAGTTCTTC
CASSLSTSGGTAKQFF
>TRBJ1-5|TRBV18|-|-
TGTGCCAGCTCACCGCCAAATGATCAGCCCCAGCATTTT
CASSPPNDQPQHF
>TRBJ2-5|TRBV5-1|TRBD1|-
TGCGCCAGCAGCTGGCAGGGACAGCAAGAGACCCAGTACTTC
CASSWQGQQETQYF
>TRBJ2-2|TRBV7-2|TRBD2|-
TGTGCCAGCACCCTACTAGCGGGGGGATACACCGGGGAGCTGTTTTTT
CASTLLAGGYTGELFF
>TRBJ2-5|TRBV15|-|-
TGTGCCACCAGCAGAGATCGTTGGGGTGAGACCCAGTACTTC
CATSRDRWGETQYF
>TRBJ2-6|TRBV28|-|-
TGTGCCAGCAGTGTTGGGGCCAACGTCCTGACTTTC
CASSVGANVLTF
>TRBJ1-3|TRBV5-6|-|-
TGTGCCAGCAGGACGGACTCTGGAAACACCATATATTTT
CASRTDSGNTIYF